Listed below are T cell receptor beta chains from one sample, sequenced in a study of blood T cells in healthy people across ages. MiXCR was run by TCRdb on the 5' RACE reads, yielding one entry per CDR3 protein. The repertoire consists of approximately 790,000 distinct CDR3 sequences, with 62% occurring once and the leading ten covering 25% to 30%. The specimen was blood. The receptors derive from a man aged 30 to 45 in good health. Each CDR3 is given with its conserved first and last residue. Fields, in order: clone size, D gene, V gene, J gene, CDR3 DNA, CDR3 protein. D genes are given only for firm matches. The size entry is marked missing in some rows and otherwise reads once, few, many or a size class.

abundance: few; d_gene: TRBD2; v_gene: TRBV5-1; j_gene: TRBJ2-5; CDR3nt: TGCGCCAGCAGCCCCGGGGGGGCATCGTACCAAGAGACCCAGTACTTC; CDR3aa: CASSPGGASYQETQYF
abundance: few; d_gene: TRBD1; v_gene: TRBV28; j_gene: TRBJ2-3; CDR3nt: TGTGCCAGCAGTCCTCTTGGACAGGGGATCCGCACAGATACGCAGTATTTT; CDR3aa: CASSPLGQGIRTDTQYF
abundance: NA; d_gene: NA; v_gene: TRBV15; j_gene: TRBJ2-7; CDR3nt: TGTGCCGCCAGCCCCCCCCACTCCTACGAGCAGTACTTC; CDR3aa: CAASPPHSYEQYF
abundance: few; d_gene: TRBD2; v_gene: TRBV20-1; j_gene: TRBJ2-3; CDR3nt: TGCAGTGGAGGATTAGCGGGGGTAACAGATACGCAGTATTTT; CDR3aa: CSGGLAGVTDTQYF
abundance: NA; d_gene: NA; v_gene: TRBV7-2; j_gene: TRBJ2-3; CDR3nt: TGTGCCAGCAGCTTAATTACCGGGGCCCCCACAGATACGCAGTATTTT; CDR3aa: CASSLITGAPTDTQYF
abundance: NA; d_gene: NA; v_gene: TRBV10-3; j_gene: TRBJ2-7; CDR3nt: TGTGCCATCAGTGAGTCGAGGGGGAGCTCCTACAATGAGCAGTACTTC; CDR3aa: CAISESRGSSYNEQYF
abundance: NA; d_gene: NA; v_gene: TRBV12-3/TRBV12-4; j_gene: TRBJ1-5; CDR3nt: TGTGCCAGCGTAACAAATAGCGGGGGACAAGAGACCCAGCATTTT; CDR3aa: CASVTNSGGQETQHF
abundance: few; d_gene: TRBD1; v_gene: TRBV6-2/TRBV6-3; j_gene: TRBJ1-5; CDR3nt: TGTGCCAGCAGTTACCCGCGACAGGGGGGCAATCAGCCCCAGCATTTT; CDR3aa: CASSYPRQGGNQPQHF
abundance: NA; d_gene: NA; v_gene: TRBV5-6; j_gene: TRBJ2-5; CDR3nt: TGTGCCAGCAGCTTGCCGATGGGGGAGACCCAGTACTTC; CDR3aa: CASSLPMGETQYF
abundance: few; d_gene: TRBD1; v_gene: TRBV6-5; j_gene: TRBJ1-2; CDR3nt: TGTGCCAGCAGTTACGGCACAGGGGGCCGTGGCTACACCTTC; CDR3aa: CASSYGTGGRGYTF
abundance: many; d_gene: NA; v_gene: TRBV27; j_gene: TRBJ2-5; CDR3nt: TGTGCCAGCTCCGAGCGGTGGCAAGAGACCCAGTACTTC; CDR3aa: CASSERWQETQYF
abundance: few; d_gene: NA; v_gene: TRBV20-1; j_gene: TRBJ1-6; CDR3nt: TGCAGTGCTAGCCTTTCAGGGGTTCGTAATTCACCCCTCCACTTT; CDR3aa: CSASLSGVRNSPLHF
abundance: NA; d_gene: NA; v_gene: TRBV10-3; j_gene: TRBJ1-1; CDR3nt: TGTGCCATCAGTGATTCTGGGATATGGGGCACTGAAGCTTTCTTT; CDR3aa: CAISDSGIWGTEAFF
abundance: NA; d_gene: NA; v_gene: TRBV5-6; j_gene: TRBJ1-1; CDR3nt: TGTGCCAGCAGCTTGAGTCCGGGCTCGAACACTGAAGCTTTCTTT; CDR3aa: CASSLSPGSNTEAFF
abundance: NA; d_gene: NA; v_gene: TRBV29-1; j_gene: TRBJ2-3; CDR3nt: TGCAGCGTTGAATGGTCAGATACGCAGTATTTT; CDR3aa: CSVEWSDTQYF
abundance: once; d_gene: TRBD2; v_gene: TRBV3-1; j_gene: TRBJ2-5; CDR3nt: TGTGCCAGCAGCCAAGTAACGGGGGGGAAAGAGACCCAGTACTTC; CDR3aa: CASSQVTGGKETQYF
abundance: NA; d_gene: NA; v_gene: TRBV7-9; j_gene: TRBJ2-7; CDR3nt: TGTGCCAGCAGCTTACCAGCCGGGTTATTTTCCTACGAGCAGTACTTC; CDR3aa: CASSLPAGLFSYEQYF
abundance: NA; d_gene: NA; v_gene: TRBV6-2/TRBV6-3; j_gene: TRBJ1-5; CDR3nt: TGTGCCAGCAGCTTAGGACCCCTGGCTAGCAATCAGCCCCAGCATTTT; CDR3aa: CASSLGPLASNQPQHF
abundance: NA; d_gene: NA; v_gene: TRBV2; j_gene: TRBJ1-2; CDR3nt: TGTGCCAGCAGCTATACAGGGATGGAGGGCGGCTACACCTTC; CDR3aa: CASSYTGMEGGYTF
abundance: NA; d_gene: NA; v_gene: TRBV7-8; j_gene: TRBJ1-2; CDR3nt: TGTGCCAGCGGCCCCGTTGGGGATGGCTACACCTTC; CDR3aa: CASGPVGDGYTF
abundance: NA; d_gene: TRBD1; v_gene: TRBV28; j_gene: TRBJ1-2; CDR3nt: TGTGCCAGCAGGCGCCCCGGGACAGCCTATGGCTACACCTTC; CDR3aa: CASRRPGTAYGYTF
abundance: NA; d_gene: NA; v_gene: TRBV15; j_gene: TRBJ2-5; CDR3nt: TGTGCCACCAGTCGAGAGGAAATACAAGAGACCCAGTACTTC; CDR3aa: CATSREEIQETQYF
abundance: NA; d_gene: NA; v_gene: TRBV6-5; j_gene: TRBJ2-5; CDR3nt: TGTGCCAGCAGTTACTCGAATCTCCAGTACCAAGAGACCCAGTACTTC; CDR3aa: CASSYSNLQYQETQYF
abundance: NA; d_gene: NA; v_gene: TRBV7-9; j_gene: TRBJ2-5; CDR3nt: TGTGCCAGCAGCGCACCGCACCGACTAGATGGGCGCGAGACCCAGTACTTC; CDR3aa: CASSAPHRLDGRETQYF
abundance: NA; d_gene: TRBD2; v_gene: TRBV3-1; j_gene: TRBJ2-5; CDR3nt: TGTGCCAGCAGCCAGACTGGCGGGGGGGCCGTTGAGACCCAGTACTTC; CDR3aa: CASSQTGGGAVETQYF
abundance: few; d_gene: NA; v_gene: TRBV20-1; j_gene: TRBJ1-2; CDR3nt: TGCAGTGCTAGAGACGTGGGGCACGGGACTTATGGCTACACCTTC; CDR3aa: CSARDVGHGTYGYTF
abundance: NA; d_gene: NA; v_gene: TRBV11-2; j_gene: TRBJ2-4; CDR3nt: TGTGCCAGCAGCTTGGGTCAGGGTGACATTCAGTACTTC; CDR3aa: CASSLGQGDIQYF
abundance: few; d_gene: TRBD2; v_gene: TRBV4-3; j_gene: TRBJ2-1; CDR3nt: TGCGCCAGCAGCCGAGAGCGGGGTAGCTCCTACAATGAGCAGTTCTTC; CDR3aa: CASSRERGSSYNEQFF
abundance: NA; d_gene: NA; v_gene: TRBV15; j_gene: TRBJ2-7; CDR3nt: TGTGCCACCAGCAGAGATGGCGTGGGCGAGCAGTACTTC; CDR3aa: CATSRDGVGEQYF